This T cell receptor beta chain was identified during a study of T cell clonality in common variable immunodeficiency. General study points: Links between repertoire features and CVID complications were heterogeneity-limited. CVID subjects showed higher TCRbeta clonality than healthy controls. The cause of increased CVID clonality remains unclear without subpopulation sequencing.

The length of the CDR3 is 14 residues. The V gene lost 7 bases and the J gene lost 4 bases, with 16 bases spanning the gap. Germline CDR1 reads SGHVS; CDR2 reads FNYEAQ. Profiled with immunoSEQ multiplex PCR; TCRdb holds only in-frame clones, not every one. The sample yields 75,000 to 85,000 clones, without any singletons. This clone has at least ten counts. The antigen is not known. Coverage ceases 3 residues before the CDR3 finishes, and the germline J gene fills in the end. The specimen sequenced was peripheral blood mononuclear cells. The receptor comes from a person between 18 and 75 years old in good health. The chain joins TRBV7-6 to TRBJ1-2; D perhaps matches TRBD1 (5 bases). CDR3 loop: CASTLTQGGYGYTF. The sequenced part of the CDR3 DNA is TGTGCCAGCACGTTGACCCAGGGAGGCTATGGC. Combining the CDR3 with reference TRBV7-6 and TRBJ1-2 gives the whole variable domain GAGVSQSPRYKVTKRGQDVALRCDPISGHVSLYWYRQALGQGPEFLTYFNYEAQQDKSGLPNDRFSAERPEGSISTLTIQRTEQRDSAMYRCASTLTQGGYGYTFGSGTRLTVV.